This is a list of T cell receptor beta chains from one sample in a study of T cell responses to AZD1222 COVID-19 vaccine. Clones were read by immunoSEQ multiplex PCR, and TCRdb kept only the in-frame ones, dropping some. The sample records 95,000 to 100,000 clones, around 94% being singletons. The sample consisted of peripheral blood, taken on day 0 of AZD1222 vaccination. These receptor sequences come from an adult in good health. The CDR3 runs from the conserved cysteine through the conserved F or W. The order of the fields is V gene, J gene, D gene, clone size, CDR3 DNA, CDR3 protein. D genes are given only for firm matches. Size values are once, few and many counts, or a class for expanded clones, and some rows have none.

TRBV2	TRBJ1-2	.	.	TGTGCCAGCAGTGAAGCTTACTACACCTTC	CASSEAYYTF
TRBV6-5	TRBJ1-1	.	.	TGTGCCAGCAGTTACGGGATGCGTGAAGCTTTCTTT	CASSYGMREAFF
TRBV6-6	TRBJ2-7	.	.	TGTGCCAGCAGCCGCAGGACGGACCCCTACGAGCAGTACTTC	CASSRRTDPYEQYF
TRBV5-1	TRBJ2-7	TRBD2	.	TGCGCCAGCAGCAGGACTAGCGGGGGGTCCTACGAGCAGTACTTC	CASSRTSGGSYEQYF
TRBV19	TRBJ1-1	.	.	TGTGCCAGTAGACAACTAACCAGGGGGAACACTGAAGCTTTCTTT	CASRQLTRGNTEAFF
TRBV5-1	TRBJ2-7	.	.	TGCGCCAGCAGTTTGGGACCCCCTAACTACGAGCAGTACTTC	CASSLGPPNYEQYF
TRBV5-1	TRBJ2-5	TRBD1	.	TGCGCCAGCAGAGTTGAGGGGGCTTCTCAAGAGACCCAGTACTTC	CASRVEGASQETQYF
TRBV19	TRBJ2-7	TRBD1	.	TGTGCCAGTAGTGTTCGGGACAGCTCCTACGAGCAGTACTTC	CASSVRDSSYEQYF
TRBV5-3	TRBJ1-4	.	.	TGTGCCAGAAGCTTGGCTTCTCCAGGGTCTTCTCATCGCGAAAAACTGTTTTTT	CARSLASPGSSHREKLFF
TRBV24-1	TRBJ1-5	TRBD1	once	TGTGCCACCAGTGAGACAGGGCACCAGCCCCAGCATTTT	CATSETGHQPQHF
TRBV27	TRBJ2-3	TRBD2	.	TGTGCCAGCAGTTTTACTAGCGGGGCAGATACGCAGTATTTT	CASSFTSGADTQYF
TRBV5-1	TRBJ1-6	.	.	TGCGCCAGCAGCCCCGGAGGGGGGGGCCCGAGCTCCTATAATTCACCCCTCCACTTT	CASSPGGGGPSSYNSPLHF
TRBV12-3/TRBV12-4	TRBJ2-7	.	few	TGTGCCAGCAGCGCAACCTACGGGACCGAGCAGTACTTC	CASSATYGTEQYF
TRBV18	TRBJ2-5	.	.	TGTGCCAGCTCGCAGGACCTCCAAGAGACCCAGTACTTC	CASSQDLQETQYF
TRBV30	TRBJ1-1	TRBD1	.	TGTGCCTGGACAGGGGGCGCGAGGGTGAACACTGAAGCTTTCTTT	CAWTGGARVNTEAFF
TRBV6-4	TRBJ1-1	.	.	TGTGCCAGCAGTGTAGAAAGTAACACTGAAGCTTTCTTT	CASSVESNTEAFF
TRBV5-1	TRBJ1-1	TRBD1	.	TGCGCCAGCAGCTCCGGGACAGGGAGCACTGAAGCTTTCTTT	CASSSGTGSTEAFF
TRBV6-5	TRBJ1-1	.	.	TGTGCCAGTCATCCGGGGGGACTCTCGCTTCCACTTTCTTTT	CASHPGGLSLPLSF
TRBV2	TRBJ2-3	.	.	TGTGCCAGCAGTGTGGCGGGGGCCCTAGTAGATACGCAGTATTTT	CASSVAGALVDTQYF
TRBV10-3	TRBJ2-1	TRBD2	.	TGTGCCACCCGGACTAGCGGGAGCAATGAGCAGTTCTTC	CATRTSGSNEQFF
TRBV19	TRBJ2-7	.	.	TGTGCCAGTAGTGCAGGGGCGCAATACGAGCAGTACTTC	CASSAGAQYEQYF
TRBV19	TRBJ2-1	.	.	TGTGCCAGTAGTGCCCCTTATGAGCAGTTCTTC	CASSAPYEQFF
TRBV9	TRBJ2-5	TRBD1	.	TGTGCCAGCAGCGTAGGTCCCAGGGGGCAAGAGACCCAGTACTTC	CASSVGPRGQETQYF
TRBV25-1	TRBJ2-5	.	once	TGTGCCAGCAGTCATCCGGGGGGCTTTCAAGAGACCCAGTACTTC	CASSHPGGFQETQYF
TRBV6-5	TRBJ1-2	.	.	TGTGCCAGCAGTTACGGGGGGAGGGGAGGCTACACCTTC	CASSYGGRGGYTF
TRBV3-1/TRBV3-2	TRBJ1-3	TRBD1	.	TGTGCCAGCAGCCTAAGGACAGGGGGTGGAAACACCATATATTTT	CASSLRTGGGNTIYF
TRBV13	TRBJ1-6	TRBD1	.	TGTGCCAGCAGCTCCGGGACAGATAATTCACCCCTCCACTTT	CASSSGTDNSPLHF
TRBV3-1/TRBV3-2	TRBJ1-5	.	.	TGTGCCAGCAGCCGCCAAGATAGCAATCAGCCCCAGCATTTT	CASSRQDSNQPQHF
TRBV5-6	TRBJ1-5	.	few	TGTGCCAGCAGCTTAGGGGATCGGAATCAGCCCCAGCATTTT	CASSLGDRNQPQHF
TRBV5-8	TRBJ1-3	TRBD1	.	TGTGCCAGCAGCACCAGACAGGGATCAACTGGAAACACCATATATTTT	CASSTRQGSTGNTIYF
TRBV5-4	TRBJ1-1	.	.	TGTGCCAGCAGCTTGGCAGGCAGGAAGAACACTGAAGCTTTCTTT	CASSLAGRKNTEAFF
TRBV5-1	TRBJ2-1	.	.	TGCGCCAGCAGCTTGGTTCGGAAAAATGAGCAGTTCTTC	CASSLVRKNEQFF
TRBV28	TRBJ2-3	TRBD2	.	TGTGCCAGCAGCTGGGCGGGAGCCACATATACGCAGTATTTT	CASSWAGATYTQYF
TRBV28	TRBJ2-1	TRBD2	.	TGTGCCAGCAACTTCAGACTAGCGGGAAACAATGAGCAGTTCTTC	CASNFRLAGNNEQFF
TRBV12-2	TRBJ2-2	.	.	TGTGCAAGTCGCTTAGACTGGCCCAGGGAGCGGGACTTCAACGGGGAGCTGTTTTTT	CASRLDWPRERDFNGELFF
TRBV5-6	TRBJ2-4	TRBD2	.	TGTGCCAGCAGCACGAGCGGGGGGGGCGTAGAATCCCAGTACTTC	CASSTSGGGVESQYF
TRBV7-3	TRBJ2-1	TRBD2	once	TGTGCCAGCAGCTCCTCTAGCGGGAGGGCCTTCCATGAGCAGTTCTTC	CASSSSSGRAFHEQFF
TRBV19	TRBJ1-3	.	.	TGTGCCAGTAGTCTCCCCAGGGGTCCGGACACCATATATTTT	CASSLPRGPDTIYF
TRBV7-2	TRBJ2-7	TRBD2	.	TGTGCCAGCAGTGTACGCGGGAGTGGGGCCTACGAGCAGTACTTC	CASSVRGSGAYEQYF
TRBV5-4	TRBJ1-6	.	few	TGTGCCAGCAGCTTGTCCGGGGAGAGGAATTCACCCCTCCACTTT	CASSLSGERNSPLHF
TRBV19	TRBJ2-7	TRBD1	few	TGTGCCAGTAGTGAGCCCGGGACAGGGAAACAGTACTTC	CASSEPGTGKQYF
TRBV5-1	TRBJ1-6	.	.	TGCGCCAGCAGCCCACAGTTGGGGGCGGTCCCCCAGCCCCTCCACTTT	CASSPQLGAVPQPLHF